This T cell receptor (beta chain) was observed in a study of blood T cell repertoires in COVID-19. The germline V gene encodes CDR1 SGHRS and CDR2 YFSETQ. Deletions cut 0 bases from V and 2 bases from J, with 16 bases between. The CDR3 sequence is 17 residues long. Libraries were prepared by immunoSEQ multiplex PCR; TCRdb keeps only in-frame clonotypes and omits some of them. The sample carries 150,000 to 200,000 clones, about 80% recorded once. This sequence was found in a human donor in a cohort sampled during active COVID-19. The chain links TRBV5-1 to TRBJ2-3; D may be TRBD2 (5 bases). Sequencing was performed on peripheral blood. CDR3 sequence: CASSLDPQERYTDTQYF. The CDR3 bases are TGCGCCAGCAGCTTGGACCCTCAGGAGCGGTACACAGATACGCAGTATTTT.